The table lists the clone carrying this TCR beta chain with a few counts. This specimen belongs to a study of tumor-infiltrating lymphocytes in oesophageal squamous cell carcinoma. In TCRdb, the PCR reads were re-called with MiXCR into one record per CDR3 protein. The sample yields approximately 11,000 distinct CDR3 sequences, around 56% seen once. CDR1 and CDR2 from the germline V gene are SEHNR and FQNEAQ (reference sequence). The CDR3 totals 14 residues. Sequencing used esophageal tumor tissue. This TCR derives from a female donor with esophageal squamous cell carcinoma. V gene TRBV7-9 combines with J gene TRBJ2-3; 7 bases align to TRBD2. The end of the DNA aligns better with TRBJ2-1, so the J call may be wrong. In DNA form, the CDR3 reads TGTGCCAGCAGCTCAGCGGGAAACTACAATGAGCAGTTCTTC. Amino acids: CASSSAGNYNEQFF.